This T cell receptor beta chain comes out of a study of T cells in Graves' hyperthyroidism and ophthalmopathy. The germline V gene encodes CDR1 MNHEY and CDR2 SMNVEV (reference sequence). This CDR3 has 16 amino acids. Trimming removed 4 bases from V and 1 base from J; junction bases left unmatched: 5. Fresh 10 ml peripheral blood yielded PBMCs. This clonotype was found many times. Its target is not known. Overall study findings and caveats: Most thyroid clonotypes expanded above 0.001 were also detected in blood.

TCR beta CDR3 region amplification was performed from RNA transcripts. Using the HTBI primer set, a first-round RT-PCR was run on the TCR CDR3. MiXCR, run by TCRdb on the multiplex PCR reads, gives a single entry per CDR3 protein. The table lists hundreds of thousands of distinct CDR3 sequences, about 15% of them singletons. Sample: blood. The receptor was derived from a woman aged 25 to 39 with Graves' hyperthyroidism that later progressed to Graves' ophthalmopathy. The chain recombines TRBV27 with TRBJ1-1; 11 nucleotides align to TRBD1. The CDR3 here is CASSSSGTGGNTEAFF. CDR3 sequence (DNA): TGTGCCAGCAGTTCCTCCGGGACAGGGGGGAACACTGAAGCTTTCTTT.